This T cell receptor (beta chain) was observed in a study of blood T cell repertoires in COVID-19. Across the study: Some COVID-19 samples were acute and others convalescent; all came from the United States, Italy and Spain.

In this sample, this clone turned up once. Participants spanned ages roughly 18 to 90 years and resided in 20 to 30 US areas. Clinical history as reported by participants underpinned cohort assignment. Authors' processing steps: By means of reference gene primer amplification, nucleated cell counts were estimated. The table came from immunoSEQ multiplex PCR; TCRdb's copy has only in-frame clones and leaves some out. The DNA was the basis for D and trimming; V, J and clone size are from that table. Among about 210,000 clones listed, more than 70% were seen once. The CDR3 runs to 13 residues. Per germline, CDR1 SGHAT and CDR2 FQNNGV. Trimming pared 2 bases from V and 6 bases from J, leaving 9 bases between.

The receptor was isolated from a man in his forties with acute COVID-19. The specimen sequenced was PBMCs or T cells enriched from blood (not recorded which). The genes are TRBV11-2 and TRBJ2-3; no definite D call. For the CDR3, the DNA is TGTGCCAGCAGCTTACGAGAGATGGATACGCAGTATTTT. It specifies CASSLREMDTQYF.